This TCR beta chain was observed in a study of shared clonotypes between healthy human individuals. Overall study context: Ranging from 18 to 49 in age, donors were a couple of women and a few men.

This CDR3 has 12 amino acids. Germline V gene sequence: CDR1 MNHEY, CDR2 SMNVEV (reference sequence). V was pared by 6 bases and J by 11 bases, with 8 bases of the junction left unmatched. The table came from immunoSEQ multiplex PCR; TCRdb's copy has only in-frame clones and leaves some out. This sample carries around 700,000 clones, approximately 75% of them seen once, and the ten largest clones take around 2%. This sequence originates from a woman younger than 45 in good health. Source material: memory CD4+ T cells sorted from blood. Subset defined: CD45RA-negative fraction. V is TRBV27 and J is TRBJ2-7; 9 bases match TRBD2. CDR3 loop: CASSGTSRLEYF. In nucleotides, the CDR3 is TGTGCCAGCAGCGGGACTAGCAGGCTGGAGTACTTC.